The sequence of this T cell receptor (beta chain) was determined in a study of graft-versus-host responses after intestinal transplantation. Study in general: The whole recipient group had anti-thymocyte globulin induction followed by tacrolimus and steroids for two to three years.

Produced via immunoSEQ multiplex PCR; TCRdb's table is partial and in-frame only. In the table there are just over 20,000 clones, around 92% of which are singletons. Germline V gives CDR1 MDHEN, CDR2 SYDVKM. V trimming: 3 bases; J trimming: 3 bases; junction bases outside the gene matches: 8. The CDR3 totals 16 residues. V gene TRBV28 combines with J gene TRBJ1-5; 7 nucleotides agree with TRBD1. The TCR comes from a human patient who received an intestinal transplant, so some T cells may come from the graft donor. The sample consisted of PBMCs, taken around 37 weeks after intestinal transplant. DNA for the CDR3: TGTGCCAGCAGTTTGTACAGGGGAGAATTCAATCAGCCCCAGCATTTT. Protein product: CASSLYRGEFNQPQHF.